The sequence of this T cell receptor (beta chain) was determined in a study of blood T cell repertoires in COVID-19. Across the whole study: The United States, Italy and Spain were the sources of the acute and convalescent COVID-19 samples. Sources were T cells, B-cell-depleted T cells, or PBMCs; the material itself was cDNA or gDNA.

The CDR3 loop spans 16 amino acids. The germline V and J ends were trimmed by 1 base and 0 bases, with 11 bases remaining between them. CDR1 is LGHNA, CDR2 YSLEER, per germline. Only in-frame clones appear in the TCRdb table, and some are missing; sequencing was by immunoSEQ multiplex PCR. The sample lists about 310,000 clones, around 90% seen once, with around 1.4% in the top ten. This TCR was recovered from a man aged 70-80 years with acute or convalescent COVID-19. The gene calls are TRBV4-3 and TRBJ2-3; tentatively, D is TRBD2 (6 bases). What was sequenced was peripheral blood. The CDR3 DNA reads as TGCGCCAGCAGCCAAGGCGCGGGGAGTAGCACAGATACGCAGTATTTT. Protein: CASSQGAGSSTDTQYF.